This T cell receptor (beta chain) is from a study of blood T cell repertoires in COVID-19 (dated by TCRdb to the early 2020s). Study-wide context: Samples covering the acute and convalescent phases of COVID-19 were provided by collaborators in the United States, Italy and Spain. Samples came from the ongoing ImmuneRACE study (first 160 participants) plus 1,254 subjects from 6 global collaborators. Nearly every sample came with metadata listing a de-identified subject ID, COVID-19 status, age in years and sex. The material from the prospective study consisted of cDNA or gDNA derived from T cells, B-cell-depleted T cells, or PBMCs. The dataset comprised deeply sampled blood TCRbeta repertoires from subjects exposed to, actively infected with, or recovered from COVID-19. The repertoires were released in a freely available public database meant as a resource for research on the immune response to SARS-CoV-2. Where available, HLA class I and class II types were taken from metadata supplied by the sample provider and were not determined by assay-based typing.

TCRbeta CDR3 regions were amplified from genomic DNA using the immunoSEQ Assay, a bias-controlled multiplex PCR. Processing in the source paper ran as follows. Nucleated cell counts per sample were estimated from amplification of reference gene primers within the assay. To quantify the absolute abundance of each unique TCRbeta CDR3 rearrangement, sequence reads were collapsed and filtered. For each sample, productive Simpson clonality was calculated as the square root of Simpson's diversity index across productive rearrangements. Entries here come from immuneACCESS through TCRdb and include only in-frame sequences with V and J called. Some clones fail to appear in such tables; in the studies checked, an unresolved V gene covers under half of the shortfall, and the cause of the remainder is unknown. D and trimming come from the DNA, and the V and J calls and clone size come from that table. Recorded for this sample are roughly 150,000 clones; around 83% of them occurred a single time. The ten largest clones take up roughly 7.2% of the sample.

Comments on this clone: The antigen it binds to is not known. Nothing much larger sits one base from this clone, and base qualities are not available.

Overall study results and their limits: The quantity of clinical and demographic metadata differed by source and by participant and was supplied without curation.

Collaborating institutions collected whole blood in K2EDTA tubes following their own protocols. For TCRbeta analysis, collaborators shipped samples in one of three forms: frozen whole blood, isolated PBMCs, or DNA extracted from either of those sample types. Inclusive of the bounding cysteine and phenylalanine, the CDR3 is 15 residues long. Here the CDR3 DNA is all that survives: 45 bases in frame from base 1. Per the germline V gene, KGHSH is the CDR1 and LQKENI is the CDR2. The junction shows trimming of 3 bases on V and 6 bases on J, and the gene matches do not reach 10 bases of it. The sequence derives from a woman in her forties or fifties in a cohort sampled during active or convalescent COVID-19. The chain is assembled from TRBV18 and TRBJ2-7, with 8 bases matching TRBD1. Sequenced material: peripheral blood. The CDR3 region reads CASSPLTGEDLEQYF. The nucleotide sequence is given as TGTGCCAGCTCACCTCTGACAGGGGAGGACCTCGAGCAGTACTTC.